This TCR beta chain was captured in a study of metastatic and nonmetastatic thyroid tumors. On the study more broadly: The study looked at repertoires side by side in blood and in tumor or nodule tissue from malignant and benign thyroid patients. Overall study results and limits: TCR beta diversity was reportedly significantly higher in malignant thyroid tumors than benign nodules, in blood and tumor.

The authors' processing: It was from CDR3 differences across clinicopathological groups that a distant-metastasis classifier for papillary thyroid cancer was built. TCRdb redid the clone calls on the PCR reads using MiXCR. The V and J calls and clone size come from TCRdb's table, not from the authors' own analysis. The table has about 19,000 clones, 35% to 40% seen once. Germline CDR1 and CDR2: SGHTA and FQGNSA. V lost 3 bases and J lost 5; bases outside the gene matches: 8. The CDR3 length is 16 residues. In regard to this clone: Its target is unknown.

Patients were all untreated before their thyroid surgery. This TCR came from a female donor with papillary thyroid cancer or a benign thyroid nodule (not recorded which). Some clones in this sample may be carry-over from other donors' samples. The gene calls are TRBV7-2 and TRBJ2-1; 9 bases fit TRBD1. The sequenced material came from tumor tissue. The CDR3 region has the DNA TGTGCCAGCAGCTTGCGGACAGGGGCGGATAACAATGAGCAGTTCTTC. It codes for CASSLRTGADNNEQFF.